The 17 T cell receptor beta chains presented below share a single source sample, sequenced in a study of CD8+ T cells in alopecia areata. RNA, once extracted, was reverse transcribed into cDNA for use as the sequencing template. Method: immunoSEQ multiplex PCR; TCRdb's copy keeps in-frame clones and lacks some. The sample carries about 160,000 clones, 65% recorded once. The treatment here: oral pan-JAK inhibitor, 5-10 mg twice daily. The starting material was CD4+ T cells sorted from blood, obtained at week 4, from a patient treated with tofacitinib. Receptor source: a human donor with alopecia areata.

V gene TRBV5-1 combines with J gene TRBJ2-7, with D hard to call. Germline V CDR1 and CDR2: SGHRS, YFSETQ. CDR3 length: 12 amino acids. V was trimmed by 5 bases and J by 4 bases, leaving 10 bases between them. The CDR3 loop reads CASRNQIYEQYF. In DNA, the CDR3 is TGCGCCAGCAGAAATCAGATTTACGAGCAGTACTTC. The variable domain in full, completed from reference TRBV5-1 and TRBJ2-7, reads KAGVTQTPRYLIKTRGQQVTLSCSPISGHRSVSWYQQTPGQGLQFLFEYFSETQRNKGNFPGRFSGRQFSNSRSEMNVSTLELGDSALYLCASRNQIYEQYFGPGTRLTVT.

The CDR3: CASSWTGGTYEQYF. For the CDR3, the DNA is TGTGCCAGCAGTTGGACAGGGGGCACCTACGAGCAGTACTTC. The gene calls are TRBV25-1 and TRBJ2-7; 11 bases line up with TRBD1. Trimming removed 5 bases from V and 2 bases from J; junction bases left unmatched: 2. Germline CDR1 reads MGHDK; CDR2 reads SYGVNS. The CDR3 has 14 residues.

The V gene is TRBV29-1, the J gene TRBJ1-1; a weak D match, TRBD1 (6 bases). The CDR3 has 14 residues. CDR1 is SQVTM and CDR2 is ANQGSEA in the germline V gene. Trimming shortened V by 3 bases and J by 3 bases, and 14 bases separated the two germline ends. CDR3 residues: CSVEPVAGDTEAFF. The CDR3 DNA reads as TGCAGCGTTGAGCCGGTGGCAGGGGACACTGAAGCTTTCTTT.

V is TRBV18 and J is TRBJ2-5; 7 bases map to TRBD2. This CDR3 spans 16 amino acids. V shed 2 bases, J shed 5 bases, and the junction held 11 bases outside the gene matches. Germline V gene data show CDR1 as KGHSH and CDR2 as LQKENI. The CDR3 nucleotides are TGTGCCAGCTCACCAACAACGCCCGGGGGGATGGAGACCCAGTACTTC. Translation: CASSPTTPGGMETQYF. The full variable domain, with the rest looked up from reference TRBV18 and TRBJ2-5, is NAGVMQNPRHLVRRRGQEARLRCSPMKGHSHVYWYRQLPEEGLKFMVYLQKENIIDESGMPKERFSAEFPKEGPSILRIQQVVRGDSAAYFCASSPTTPGGMETQYFGPGTRLLVL.

The chain combines TRBV30 with TRBJ1-2; 8 bases are shared with TRBD1. CDR3 length: 14 amino acids. Germline loops: CDR1 GTSNPN, CDR2 SVGIG (reference sequence). V lost 6 bases, J lost 3 bases, and 9 bases stayed unmatched. The CDR3 spells CACKSGGLDYGYTF. CDR3 DNA: TGTGCCTGCAAGTCAGGGGGCTTGGACTATGGCTACACCTTC.

The chain employs TRBV5-6 and TRBJ1-2, with 7 bases aligning to TRBD1. Germline V gives CDR1 SGHDT, CDR2 YYEEEE. The CDR3 covers 14 residues. With V trimmed by 1 base and J by 8 bases, 8 bases remained unmatched. The CDR3 protein is CASSLLHRGEGYTF. Here the CDR3 DNA reads TGTGCCAGCAGCTTGTTGCACAGGGGAGAGGGCTACACCTTC.

This clone was seen more than once but under ten times. The chain links TRBV30 to TRBJ2-1, with D hard to call. Germline CDR1 is GTSNPN and CDR2 is SVGIG (reference sequence). Deletions cut 1 base from V and 9 bases from J, with 7 bases between. This CDR3 has 11 amino acids. DNA of the CDR3: TGTGCCTGGAGTGACCGGCGTGAGCAGTTCTTC. Its translation: CAWSDRREQFF.

This clone has more than one count but fewer than ten. V gene TRBV4-2 combines with J gene TRBJ2-5, with 8 bases lining up with TRBD2. The CDR3 totals 15 residues. Unmatched junction bases numbered 2, after V lost 0 bases and J lost 2 bases. The germline V gene encodes CDR1 LGHNA and CDR2 YNFKEQ. The DNA of the CDR3 is TGTGCCAGCAGCCAAGAGCTAGCGGGTCAAGAGACCCAGTACTTC. Translation: CASSQELAGQETQYF.

In this sample, this clone turned up a few times. Here the CDR3 reads CASSQDRNQPQHF. The CDR3 DNA is TGCGCCAGCAGCCAAGACCGAAATCAGCCCCAGCATTTT. The chain combines TRBV4-1 with TRBJ1-5; D ambiguous. The CDR3 sequence is 13 residues long. With 0 bases removed from V and 4 bases from J, the gap between germline ends came to 4 bases. CDR1 MGHRA and CDR2 YSYEKL come from the germline V gene.

This clone was recorded a few times. This rearrangement joins TRBV25-1 to TRBJ2-2; D may be TRBD2 (5 bases). The CDR3 covers 14 residues. Trimming took off 3 bases at V and 5 bases at J, with 10 bases between the two ends. In germline, CDR1 is MGHDK, CDR2 SYGVNS. The CDR3 is CASSDVRGTGELFF. CDR3 bases: TGTGCCAGCAGTGACGTCAGAGGGACCGGGGAGCTGTTTTTT.

V is TRBV27 and J is TRBJ1-2, with TRBD1 matching 7 bases. CDR3 length equals 13 residues. Per the germline V gene, CDR1 is MNHEY and CDR2 is SMNVEV (reference sequence). V was clipped by 4 bases and J by 8 bases; unmatched bases: 7. The DNA for the CDR3 is TGTGCCAGCAGTTCGACAGGACAGGTGGGCTACACCTTC. Protein product: CASSSTGQVGYTF.

The chain couples TRBV19 to TRBJ2-1, with 8 bases identical to TRBD1. The CDR3 extends over 15 amino acids. V was pared by 5 bases and J by 5 bases, with 8 bases of the junction left unmatched. Germline CDR1 reads LNHDA; CDR2 reads SQIVND (reference sequence). The CDR3 sequence is CASSPRTGSNNEQFF. CDR3 coding DNA: TGTGCCAGTAGTCCCCGGACAGGGTCAAACAATGAGCAGTTCTTC.

This sequence joins TRBV30 and TRBJ1-5; D may be TRBD1 (5 bases). Trimming shortened V by 2 bases and J by 2 bases, and 13 bases separated the two germline ends. The CDR3 sequence is 15 residues long. CDR1 is GTSNPN, CDR2 SVGIG, per germline (reference sequence). CDR3 coding DNA: TGTGCCTGGAGTCTAGGCAGGGATGGCAATCAGCCCCAGCATTTT. Amino acids: CAWSLGRDGNQPQHF.

The chain recombines TRBV6-1 with TRBJ2-5; 10 bases are shared with TRBD2. CDR3 size: 15 residues. Germline V CDR1 and CDR2: MNHNS, SASEGT. Trimming removed 2 bases from V and 3 bases from J; junction bases left unmatched: 3. The CDR3 loop is CASSEPGTSEETQYF. The CDR3 nucleotides read TGTGCCAGCAGTGAACCGGGGACTAGCGAAGAGACCCAGTACTTC.

This clone came up a few times. The rearrangement joins TRBV15 to TRBJ2-2; D assignment may be TRBD1 or TRBD2 (5 bases each). The germline gives CDR1 LNHNV, CDR2 YYDKDF (reference sequence). The CDR3 contains 15 residues. V dropped 8 bases and J dropped 4 bases, with 17 bases sitting between them. The CDR3 spells CATSGEGLGTGELFF. The CDR3 DNA is TGTGCCACCTCAGGCGAGGGGCTAGGCACCGGGGAGCTGTTTTTT.

The gene calls are TRBV29-1 and TRBJ2-5; D possibly corresponds to TRBD2 (6 bases). The germline V and J ends were trimmed by 7 bases and 2 bases, with 11 bases remaining between them. Germline V gene sequence: CDR1 SQVTM, CDR2 ANQGSEA. This CDR3 has 12 residues. This CDR3 reads CSASRGQETQYF. CDR3 DNA: TGCAGCGCCAGCCGGGGGCAAGAGACCCAGTACTTC.

This chain links TRBV20-1 with TRBJ1-1, with D perhaps TRBD1 (6 bases). Trimming shortened V by 5 bases and J by 5 bases, and 9 bases separated the two germline ends. Per germline, CDR1 DFQATT and CDR2 SNEGSKA (reference sequence). This CDR3 contains 11 residues. CDR3 sequence (DNA): TGCAGTGCTCCCAGGGGAACTGAAGCTTTCTTT. It is translated as CSAPRGTEAFF.